The sequence of this T cell receptor (beta chain) was determined in a study of blood T cell repertoires in COVID-19. Profiling relied on immunoSEQ multiplex PCR, and the TCRdb table lists in-frame clones only, not all of them. The sample yields approximately 270,000 clones, about 89% seen once. The CDR3 has 13 amino acids. V lost 4 bases and J lost 4, with 7 bases in between. CDR1 and CDR2 (germline): SGHTA, FQGTGA. The receptor was isolated from a man between 35 and 55 years old with active or convalescent COVID-19. The chain recombines TRBV7-3 with TRBJ2-2, with D unresolved. The material sequenced was peripheral blood. This chain's CDR3 is CASSSFVTGELFF. CDR3 nucleotides: TGTGCCAGCAGCTCCTTTGTCACCGGGGAGCTGTTTTTT.